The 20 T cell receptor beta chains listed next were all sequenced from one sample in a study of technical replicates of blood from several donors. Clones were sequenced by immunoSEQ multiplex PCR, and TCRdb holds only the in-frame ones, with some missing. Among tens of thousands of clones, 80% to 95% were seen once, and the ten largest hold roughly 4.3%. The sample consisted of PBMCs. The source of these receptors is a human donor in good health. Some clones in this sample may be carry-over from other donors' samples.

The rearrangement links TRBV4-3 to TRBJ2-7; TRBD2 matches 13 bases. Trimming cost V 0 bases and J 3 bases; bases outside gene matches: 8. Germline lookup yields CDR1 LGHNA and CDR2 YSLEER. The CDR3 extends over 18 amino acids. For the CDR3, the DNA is TGCGCCAGCAGCCAAGATTGGCCGACTAGCGGGAGGTTCTACGAGCAGTACTTC. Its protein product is CASSQDWPTSGRFYEQYF.

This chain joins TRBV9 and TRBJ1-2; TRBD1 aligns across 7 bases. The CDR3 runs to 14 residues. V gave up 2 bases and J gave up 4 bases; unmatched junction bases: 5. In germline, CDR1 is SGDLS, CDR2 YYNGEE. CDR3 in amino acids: CASSVTDRAYGYTF. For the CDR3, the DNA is TGTGCCAGCAGCGTCACCGACAGGGCCTATGGCTACACCTTC.

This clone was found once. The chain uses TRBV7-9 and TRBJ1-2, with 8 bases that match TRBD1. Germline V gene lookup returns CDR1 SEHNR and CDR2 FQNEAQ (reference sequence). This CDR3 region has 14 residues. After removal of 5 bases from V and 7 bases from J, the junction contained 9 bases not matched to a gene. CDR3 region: CASSPWRTGFGYTF. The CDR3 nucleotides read TGTGCCAGCAGCCCCTGGAGGACAGGGTTTGGCTACACCTTC.

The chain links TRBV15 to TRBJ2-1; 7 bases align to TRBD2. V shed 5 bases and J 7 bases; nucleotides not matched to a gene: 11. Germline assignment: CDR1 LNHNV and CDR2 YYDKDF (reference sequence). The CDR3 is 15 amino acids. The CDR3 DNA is TGTGCCACCAGCGTAACCTGGGGGGGTGGAAATGAGCAGTTCTTC. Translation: CATSVTWGGGNEQFF.

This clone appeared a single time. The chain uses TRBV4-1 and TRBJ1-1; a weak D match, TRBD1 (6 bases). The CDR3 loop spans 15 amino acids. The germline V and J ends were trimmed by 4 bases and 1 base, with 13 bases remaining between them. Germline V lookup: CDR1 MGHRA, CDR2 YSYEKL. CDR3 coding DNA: TGCGCCAGCAGCCCCCCCGGACAGACGAACACTGAAGCTTTCTTT. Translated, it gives CASSPPGQTNTEAFF.

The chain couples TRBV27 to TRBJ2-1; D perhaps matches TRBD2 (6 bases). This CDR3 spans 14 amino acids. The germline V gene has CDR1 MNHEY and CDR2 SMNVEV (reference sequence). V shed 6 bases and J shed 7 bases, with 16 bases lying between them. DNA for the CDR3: TGTGCCAGCAGCCGGGACCTTGGGAGGAATGAGCAGTTCTTC. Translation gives CASSRDLGRNEQFF.

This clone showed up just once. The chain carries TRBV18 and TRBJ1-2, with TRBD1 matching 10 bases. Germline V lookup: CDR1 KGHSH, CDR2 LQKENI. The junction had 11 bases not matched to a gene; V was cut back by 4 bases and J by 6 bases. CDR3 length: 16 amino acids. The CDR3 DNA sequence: TGTGCCAGCTCACTACCGGGACGGACAGGGGGAGATGGCTACACCTTC. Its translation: CASSLPGRTGGDGYTF.

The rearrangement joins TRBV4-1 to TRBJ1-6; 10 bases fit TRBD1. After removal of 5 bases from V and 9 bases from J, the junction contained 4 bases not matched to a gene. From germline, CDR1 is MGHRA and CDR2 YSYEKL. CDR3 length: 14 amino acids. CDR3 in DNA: TGCGCCAGCAGCAACCGGGACAGGGGTTCACCCCTCCACTTT. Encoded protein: CASSNRDRGSPLHF.

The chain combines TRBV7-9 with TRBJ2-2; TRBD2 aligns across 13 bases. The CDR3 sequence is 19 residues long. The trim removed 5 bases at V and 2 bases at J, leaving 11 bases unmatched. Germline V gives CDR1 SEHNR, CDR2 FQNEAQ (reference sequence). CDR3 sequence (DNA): TGTGCCAGCAGCCCCGGACTAGCGGGAGTATCAGTTAACACCGGGGAGCTGTTTTTT. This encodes CASSPGLAGVSVNTGELFF.

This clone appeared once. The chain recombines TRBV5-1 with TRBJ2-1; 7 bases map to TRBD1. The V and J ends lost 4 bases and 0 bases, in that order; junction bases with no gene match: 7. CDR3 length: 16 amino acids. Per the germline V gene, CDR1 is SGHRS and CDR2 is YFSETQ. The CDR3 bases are TGCGCCAGCAGCCTGGACAGGTCTAGCTCCTACAATGAGCAGTTCTTC. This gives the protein CASSLDRSSSYNEQFF.

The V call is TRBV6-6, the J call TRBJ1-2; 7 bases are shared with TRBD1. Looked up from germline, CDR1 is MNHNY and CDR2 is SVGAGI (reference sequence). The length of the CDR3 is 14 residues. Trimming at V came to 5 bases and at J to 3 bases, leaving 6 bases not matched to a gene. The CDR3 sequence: CASSQNTGDYGYTF. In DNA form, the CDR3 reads TGTGCCAGCAGTCAGAATACAGGGGACTATGGCTACACCTTC.

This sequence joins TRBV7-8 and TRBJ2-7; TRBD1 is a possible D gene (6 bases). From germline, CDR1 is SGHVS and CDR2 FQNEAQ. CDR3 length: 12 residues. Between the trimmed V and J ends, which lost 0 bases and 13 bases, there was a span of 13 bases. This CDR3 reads CASSLASTGTYF. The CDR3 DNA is TGTGCCAGCAGCTTAGCGTCCACAGGGACATACTTC. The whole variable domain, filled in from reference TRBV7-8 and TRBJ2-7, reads GAGVSQSPRYKVAKRGQDVALRCDPISGHVSLFWYQQALGQGPEFLTYFQNEAQLDKSGLPSDRFFAERPEGSVSTLKIQRTQQEDSAVYLCASSLASTGTYFGPGTRLTVT.

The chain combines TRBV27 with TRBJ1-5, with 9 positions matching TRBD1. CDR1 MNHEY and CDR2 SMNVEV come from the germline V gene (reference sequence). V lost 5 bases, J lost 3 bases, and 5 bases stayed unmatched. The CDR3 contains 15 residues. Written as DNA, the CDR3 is TGTGCCAGCAGTGCGGACAGGGGATACAATCAGCCCCAGCATTTT. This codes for CASSADRGYNQPQHF.

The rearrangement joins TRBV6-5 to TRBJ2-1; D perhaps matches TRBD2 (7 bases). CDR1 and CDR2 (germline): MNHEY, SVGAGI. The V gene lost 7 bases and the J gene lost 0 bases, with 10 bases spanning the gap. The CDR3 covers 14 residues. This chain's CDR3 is CASKGGASYNEQFF. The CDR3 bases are TGTGCCAGCAAGGGGGGGGCCTCCTACAATGAGCAGTTCTTC.

Here the CDR3 reads CASSLRGAGHTDTQYF. The CDR3 region has the DNA TGTGCCAGCAGTCTGAGGGGAGCGGGGCACACAGATACGCAGTATTTT. The V call is TRBV9, the J call TRBJ2-3; TRBD2 matches at 7 bases. Germline V gene sequence: CDR1 SGDLS, CDR2 YYNGEE. CDR3 size: 16 residues. Unmatched junction bases numbered 11, after V lost 5 bases and J lost 2 bases.

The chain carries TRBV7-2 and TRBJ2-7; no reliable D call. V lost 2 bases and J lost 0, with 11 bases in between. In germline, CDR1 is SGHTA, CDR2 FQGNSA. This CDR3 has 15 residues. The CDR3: CASSLIPTDSYEQYF. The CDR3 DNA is TGTGCCAGCAGCTTAATCCCCACTGACTCCTACGAGCAGTACTTC.

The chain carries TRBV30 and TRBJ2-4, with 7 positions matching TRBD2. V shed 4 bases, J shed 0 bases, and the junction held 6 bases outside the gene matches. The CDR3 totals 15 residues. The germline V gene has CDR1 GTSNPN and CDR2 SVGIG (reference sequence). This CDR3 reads CAWNKAGLAKNIQYF. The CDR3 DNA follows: TGTGCCTGGAATAAAGCGGGACTAGCCAAAAACATTCAGTACTTC.

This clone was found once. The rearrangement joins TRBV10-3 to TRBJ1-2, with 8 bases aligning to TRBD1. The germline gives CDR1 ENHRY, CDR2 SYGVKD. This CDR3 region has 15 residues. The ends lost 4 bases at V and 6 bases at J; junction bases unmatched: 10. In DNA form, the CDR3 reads TGTGCCATCAGTGTAACCACCTGGACAGGGAATGGCTACACCTTC. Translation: CAISVTTWTGNGYTF.

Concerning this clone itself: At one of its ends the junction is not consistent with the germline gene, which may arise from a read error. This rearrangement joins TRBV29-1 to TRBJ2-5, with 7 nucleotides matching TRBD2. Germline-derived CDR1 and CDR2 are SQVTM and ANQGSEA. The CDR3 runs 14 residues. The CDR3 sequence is CSVDLEGGEDTQYF. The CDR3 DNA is TGCAGCGTTGATTTGGAGGGAGGGGAAGATACCCAGTACTTC.

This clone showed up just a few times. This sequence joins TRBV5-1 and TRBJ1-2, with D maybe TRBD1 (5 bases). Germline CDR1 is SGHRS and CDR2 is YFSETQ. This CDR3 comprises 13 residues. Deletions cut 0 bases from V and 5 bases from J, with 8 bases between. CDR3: CASSLGRVYGYTF. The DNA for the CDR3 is TGCGCCAGCAGCTTGGGCAGGGTTTATGGCTACACCTTC.